This entry lists 20 T cell receptor beta chains sequenced from one sample in a study of blood T cells in healthy people across ages. Combining a sample-barcoded 5' primer with a J-beta primer mix, a second PCR ran for 7 to 11 cycles. TCRdb used MiXCR to reprocess the 5' RACE reads, holding one entry per CDR3 protein. The data contain some 370,000 distinct CDR3 sequences, 45% to 65% of them seen just once; the ten biggest clones take up 45% to 60%. Sequencing input: blood. The receptor source for this set is a man aged 60 to 75 in good health.

This chain uses TRBV7-9 with TRBJ2-7; no clear D. V dropped 8 bases and J dropped 5 bases, with 10 bases sitting between them. Germline lookup yields CDR1 SEHNR and CDR2 FQNEAQ (reference sequence). This CDR3 is built from 11 residues. CDR3 nucleotide sequence: TGTGCCAGCGGAAGGGCGGACGAGCAGTACTTC. This gives the protein CASGRADEQYF.

This clonotype was detected only a few times. The V and J genes are TRBV7-2 and TRBJ2-7; the D is unclear. The CDR3 loop spans 13 amino acids. Germline V gene lookup returns CDR1 SGHTA and CDR2 FQGNSA. Trimming took off 5 bases at V and 7 bases at J, with 15 bases between the two ends. For the CDR3, the DNA is TGTGCCAGCAGCCCTCGTTTCCCCCCGGAGCAGTACTTC. Its translation: CASSPRFPPEQYF.

The V call is TRBV5-1, the J call TRBJ1-5; D is uncertain. This CDR3 is 15 amino acids long. Germline-derived CDR1 and CDR2 are SGHRS and YFSETQ. V shed 4 bases and J shed 0 bases, with 11 bases lying between them. The DNA for the CDR3 is TGCGCCAGCAGCCCCGCGGGGTATAGCAATCAGCCCCAGCATTTT. Protein: CASSPAGYSNQPQHF.

V is TRBV7-2 and J is TRBJ2-5, with D possibly being TRBD2 (5 bases). CDR3 length: 13 residues. Looked up from germline, CDR1 is SGHTA and CDR2 is FQGNSA. V lost 5 bases and J lost 12, with 19 bases in between. For the CDR3, the DNA is TGTGCCAGCAGCCCCGGACTCCTACGAGCGGAGTACTTC. The encoded protein is CASSPGLLRAEYF.

V and J are TRBV20-1 and TRBJ2-7, with TRBD1 matching over 8 bases. Trimming cost V 3 bases and J 4 bases; bases outside gene matches: 17. This CDR3 comprises 17 residues. CDR1 is DFQATT and CDR2 is SNEGSKA in the germline V gene (reference sequence). The DNA of the CDR3 is TGCAGTGCTAGTAGGGTACGTCCGGGACAGGTCCTGTACGAGCAGTACTTC. Protein: CSASRVRPGQVLYEQYF.

The V call is TRBV20-1, the J call TRBJ2-4; D not resolved. This CDR3 comprises 13 residues. Germline V gene data show CDR1 as DFQATT and CDR2 as SNEGSKA (reference sequence). The V end was cut by 1 base, the J end by 1 base, with 5 bases between. The CDR3 loop reads CSARAPAKNIQYF. CDR3 nucleotide sequence: TGCAGTGCTAGAGCGCCGGCCAAAAACATTCAGTACTTC.

This clonotype has a handful of counts. This chain joins TRBV20-1 and TRBJ2-5; possibly TRBD2 for D (5 bases). V shed 1 base and J shed 5 bases, with 17 bases lying between them. Germline assignment: CDR1 DFQATT and CDR2 SNEGSKA (reference sequence). The CDR3 is made up of 15 amino acids. The CDR3 DNA reads as TGCAGTGCTAGAGCCTTAGCGCCCTCTGTGGAGACCCAGTACTTC. It specifies CSARALAPSVETQYF.

This sequence joins TRBV20-1 and TRBJ1-1; D unresolved. From germline, CDR1 is DFQATT and CDR2 SNEGSKA (reference sequence). The CDR3 sequence is 15 residues long. Deletions cut 0 bases from V and 0 bases from J, with 11 bases between. DNA for the CDR3: TGCAGTGCTAGAGATCGGCGGATCATGAACACTGAAGCTTTCTTT. This gives the protein CSARDRRIMNTEAFF.

The chain joins TRBV11-2 to TRBJ2-3, with 12 bases lining up with TRBD2. Trimming removed 6 bases from V and 0 bases from J; junction bases left unmatched: 7. The germline V gene has CDR1 SGHAT and CDR2 FQNNGV. The CDR3 is 17 amino acids. The CDR3 nucleotides are TGTGCCAGCAGAACCGGGACTAGCGGGCTAAGCACAGATACGCAGTATTTT. Translating it yields CASRTGTSGLSTDTQYF.

Worth noting for this clonotype: The junction differs from germline at one of its ends, possibly a read error. The chain carries TRBV20-1 and TRBJ1-5; TRBD1 matches 12 bases. The CDR3 extends over 18 amino acids. The germline V gene encodes CDR1 DFQATT and CDR2 SNEGSKA (reference sequence). The CDR3 loop is CSARAGTGGRVGNRPQHF. Written as DNA, the CDR3 is TGCAGTGCTAGAGCCGGGACAGGGGGCCGGGTGGGGAATCGGCCCCAGCATTTT.

V usage is TRBV7-2 and J usage is TRBJ1-1; D unclear. CDR1 and CDR2 (germline): SGHTA, FQGNSA. CDR3 length equals 13 residues. Trimming took 3 bases from V and 5 from J, leaving 10 bases between them. CDR3 residues: CASSFKVATEAFF. In DNA, the CDR3 is TGTGCCAGCAGCTTTAAGGTTGCTACTGAAGCTTTCTTT.

Only one count was recorded for this clonotype. V and J are TRBV20-1 and TRBJ2-3, with 9 bases that match TRBD2. With V trimmed by 1 base and J by 7 bases, 12 bases remained unmatched. Germline V lookup: CDR1 DFQATT, CDR2 SNEGSKA (reference sequence). This CDR3 comprises 16 residues. CDR3 residues: CSARGRGGPRANTQYF. Written as DNA, the CDR3 is TGCAGTGCTAGAGGGCGGGGGGGCCCCCGGGCAAATACGCAGTATTTT.

The chain couples TRBV5-1 to TRBJ1-2; D uncertain. V lost 0 bases and J 4 bases, leaving 10 bases between the germline ends. Germline V gene lookup returns CDR1 SGHRS and CDR2 YFSETQ. CDR3 size: 14 residues. CDR3 coding DNA: TGCGCCAGCAGCTTGGGTAGCGCAACCTATGGCTACACCTTC. Its translation is CASSLGSATYGYTF.

V is TRBV18 and J is TRBJ1-1; D gene ambiguous. Germline V gives CDR1 KGHSH, CDR2 LQKENI. The CDR3 spans 14 residues. Trimming left V 2 bases short and J 0 bases short, with 7 bases between. CDR3 region: CASSPGSLNTEAFF. The DNA for the CDR3 is TGTGCCAGCTCACCAGGGTCCCTGAACACTGAAGCTTTCTTT.

The rearrangement joins TRBV5-4 to TRBJ2-3; 8 nucleotides align to TRBD1. The V and J ends lost 0 bases and 6 bases, in that order; junction bases with no gene match: 9. The germline CDR1 and CDR2 sequences are SGHNT and YYREEE (reference sequence). The CDR3 is 16 amino acids. The CDR3 sequence is CASSLVIGQGMDTQYF. The CDR3, as DNA: TGTGCCAGCAGCTTGGTAATCGGACAGGGTATGGATACGCAGTATTTT.

V gene TRBV10-1 combines with J gene TRBJ2-7; 8 bases match TRBD1. J gave up 2 bases and V 10 bases, and 7 bases lay outside the gene matches. The germline CDR1 and CDR2 sequences are WNHNN and SYGVQD (reference sequence). CDR3 size: 13 residues. The CDR3 nucleotides are TGCGCCACCCAGACAGGGGACACCTACGAGCAGTACTTC. Amino acid sequence: CATQTGDTYEQYF.

This clonotype was detected only a few times. This may arise from a read error, as a much more abundant clone is one base away. The chain links TRBV5-1 to TRBJ2-7, with D perhaps TRBD1 (6 bases). CDR1 and CDR2 (germline): SGHRS, YFSETQ. This CDR3 spans 13 amino acids. V shed 3 bases and J shed 5 bases, with 12 bases lying between them. CDR3 region: CASSWPGADEQYF. CDR3 bases: TGCGCCAGCAGCTGGCCAGGGGCAGACGAGCAGTACTTC.

J is TRBJ2-6 and V is TRBV4-3; no clear D. Germline CDR1 and CDR2: LGHNA and YSLEER. The CDR3 extends over 17 amino acids. Between the trimmed V and J ends, which lost 9 bases and 3 bases, there was a span of 21 bases. Written as DNA, the CDR3 is TGCGCCAGTTCCCGGCAGGCTACCCATTTTGGGGCCAACGTCCTGACTTTC. It specifies CASSRQATHFGANVLTF.

Only a few counts were recorded for this clonotype. The gene calls are TRBV6-5 and TRBJ2-4; TRBD1 or TRBD2 may be the D gene (5 bases each). The J call is doubtful: the DNA matches TRBJ2-7 better. CDR1 is MNHEY and CDR2 is SVGAGI in the germline V gene. CDR3 size: 14 residues. The CDR3 DNA is TGTGCCAGCAGTTACACGGGGCCCCCCTACGAGCAGTACTTC. It encodes CASSYTGPPYEQYF.

Remarks on this clonotype: A read error may explain this, as a much larger clone is one base away. The chain joins TRBV30 to TRBJ2-5; no clear D gene. The germline V gene encodes CDR1 GTSNPN and CDR2 SVGIG (reference sequence). The ends were cut back, 4 bases at V and 7 bases at J, with 19 bases in the middle. The CDR3 runs 14 residues. The CDR3 protein is CAWNEARFKGTQYF. CDR3 nucleotide sequence: TGTGCCTGGAATGAGGCTAGATTTAAGGGGACCCAGTACTTC.